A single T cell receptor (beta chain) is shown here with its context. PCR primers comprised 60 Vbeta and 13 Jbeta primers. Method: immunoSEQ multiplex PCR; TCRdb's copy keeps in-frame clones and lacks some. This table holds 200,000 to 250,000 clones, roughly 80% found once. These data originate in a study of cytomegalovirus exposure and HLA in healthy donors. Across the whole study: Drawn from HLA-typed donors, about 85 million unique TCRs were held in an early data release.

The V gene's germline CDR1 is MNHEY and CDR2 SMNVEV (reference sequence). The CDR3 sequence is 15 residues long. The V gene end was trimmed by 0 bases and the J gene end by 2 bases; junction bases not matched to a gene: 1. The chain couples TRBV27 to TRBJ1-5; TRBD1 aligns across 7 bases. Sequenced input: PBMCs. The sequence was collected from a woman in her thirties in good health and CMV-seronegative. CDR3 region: CASSLSTGGNQPQHF. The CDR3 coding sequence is TGTGCCAGCAGTTTATCAACAGGGGGCAATCAGCCCCAGCATTTT.